This T cell receptor beta chain was captured by sequencing in a study of blood T cells in healthy people across ages. Study-level findings and limits: The unsorted PBMCs prevented any conclusive comparison of naive versus antigen-experienced cells.

Looked up from germline, CDR1 is LNHNV and CDR2 is YYDKDF (reference sequence). This CDR3 region has 13 residues. The V gene end was trimmed by 5 bases and the J gene end by 10 bases; junction bases not matched to a gene: 7. On this clonotype itself: Its antigen remains unidentified.

Primers used in a second PCR of roughly 6 to 12 cycles were a sample-barcoded 5' primer and a J-beta primer mix. Each cDNA molecule was tagged by a template-switch adaptor with 12 random nucleotides. In TCRdb, the 5' RACE reads were re-called with MiXCR into one record per CDR3 protein. The table records 580,000 or so distinct CDR3 sequences, around 48% of them present only once. They isolated at least 6 million PBMCs from each sample. The sample was blood. The chain joins TRBV15 to TRBJ2-1; 8 bases are shared with TRBD1. The source is a man aged 80 or over in good health. The CDR3 sequence: CATSGTGRWEQFF. In DNA form, the CDR3 reads TGTGCCACCAGCGGGACAGGAAGGTGGGAGCAGTTCTTC. Using reference TRBV15 and TRBJ2-1 for the parts outside the CDR3, the full variable domain is DAMVIQNPRYQVTQFGKPVTLSCSQTLNHNVMYWYQQKSSQAPKLLFHYYDKDFNNEADTPDNFQSRRPNTSFCFLDIRSPGLGDTAMYLCATSGTGRWEQFFGPGTRLTVL.